The clone carrying this T cell receptor (beta chain) showed up many times. The data originate from a study of T cells in Graves' hyperthyroidism and ophthalmopathy. Amplification of TCR beta CDR3 regions was performed using RNA transcripts as template. The study used the HTBI primer set for a first-round RT-PCR of the TCR CDR3. Via MiXCR, TCRdb re-called the multiplex PCR reads, giving one row per CDR3 protein. Among 350,000 to 450,000 distinct CDR3 sequences listed, 17% were seen once. The germline CDR1 and CDR2 sequences are MNHEY and SMNVEV (reference sequence). CDR3 size: 14 residues. The junction had 2 bases not matched to a gene; V was cut back by 3 bases and J by 2 bases.

The TCR was taken from a woman in her twenties or thirties with Graves' hyperthyroidism that later progressed to Graves' ophthalmopathy. The sequenced material came from blood. The gene calls are TRBV27 and TRBJ1-1, with 8 nucleotides matching TRBD1. This chain's CDR3 is CASSLTGANTEAFF. The CDR3 DNA reads TGTGCCAGCAGTTTGACAGGGGCCAACACTGAAGCTTTCTTT.